This entry lists 26 T cell receptor beta chains sequenced from one sample in a study of B cell selection in AIRE deficiency. Conventional CD4 T cells were sorted as CD4+CD127+ cells. The assay was immunoSEQ multiplex PCR, and TCRdb's table has in-frame clones only and misses some. This table has about 20,000 clones, around 97% appearing once. Sequencing used conventional CD4+ T cells sorted from PBMCs. These TCRs come from a human donor with AIRE deficiency.

About this clone itself: One end of the junction does not line up with germline, which may come from a read error. The CDR3 bases are TGTGCTAGCAGCTTAGCATGGACTAGCGAAGAGACCCAGTACTTC. Its protein is CASSLAWTSEETQYF. The chain employs TRBV7-7 and TRBJ2-5; 9 bases are shared with TRBD2. The CDR3 totals 15 residues. Germline CDR1 is SSHAT and CDR2 is FNYEAQ (reference sequence).

V usage is TRBV5-5 and J usage is TRBJ2-5; TRBD2 aligns across 9 bases. The CDR3 spans 14 residues. The germline CDR1 and CDR2 sequences are SGHKS and YYEKEE (reference sequence). With V trimmed by 2 bases and J by 5 bases, 4 bases remained unmatched. The CDR3 here is CASSFAGGLETQYF. As DNA, the CDR3 is TGTGCCAGCAGCTTCGCGGGGGGGCTGGAGACCCAGTACTTC. Full variable domain (remainder filled in from reference TRBV5-5 and TRBJ2-5): DAGVTQSPTHLIKTRGQQVTLRCSPISGHKSVSWYQQVLGQGPQFIFQYYEKEERGRGNFPDRFSARQFPNYSSELNVNALLLGDSALYLCASSFAGGLETQYFGPGTRLLVL.

V gene TRBV6-6 combines with J gene TRBJ2-7, with a weak D call TRBD1 (5 bases). Germline V CDR1 and CDR2: MNHNY, SVGAGI (reference sequence). The CDR3 spans 13 residues. The V gene lost 4 bases and the J gene lost 3 bases, with 10 bases spanning the gap. The CDR3 region has the DNA TGTGCCAGCAGTTGGTCCCAGGGCTACGAGCAGTACTTC. Its protein is CASSWSQGYEQYF.

This chain joins TRBV5-6 and TRBJ2-1, with TRBD2 matching over 12 bases. Germline V gene sequence: CDR1 SGHDT, CDR2 YYEEEE. With 6 bases clipped from V and 8 bases from J, the junction kept 9 bases outside the gene matches. This CDR3 contains 15 residues. The CDR3 spells CASTFGLAGQYEQFF. The CDR3 DNA follows: TGTGCCAGCACCTTCGGACTAGCGGGACAATATGAGCAGTTCTTC.

CDR3 DNA sequence: TGTGCCACCAGCAGAGACAGGTCTTCCCCCTACGAGCAGTACTTC. It is translated as CATSRDRSSPYEQYF. This chain connects TRBV15 to TRBJ2-7; D unresolved. Germline loops: CDR1 LNHNV, CDR2 YYDKDF (reference sequence). V lost 0 bases to trimming and J lost 2 bases, with 11 bases between them. CDR3 size: 15 residues. The variable domain in full, completed from reference TRBV15 and TRBJ2-7, reads DAMVIQNPRYQVTQFGKPVTLSCSQTLNHNVMYWYQQKSSQAPKLLFHYYDKDFNNEADTPDNFQSRRPNTSFCFLDIRSPGLGDTAMYLCATSRDRSSPYEQYFGPGTRLTVT.

The genes are TRBV4-1 and TRBJ1-5, with unresolved D. The germline V gene encodes CDR1 MGHRA and CDR2 YSYEKL. This CDR3 has 13 residues. Trimming left V 2 bases short and J 8 bases short, with 10 bases between. CDR3 bases: TGCGCCAGCAGCCAACTTCGCACAGAGCCCCAGCATTTT. It is translated as CASSQLRTEPQHF.

The J gene is TRBJ2-1, the V gene TRBV11-2, with TRBD2 matching over 10 bases. The CDR3 spans 14 residues. CDR1 is SGHAT and CDR2 is FQNNGV in the germline V gene. J was trimmed by 7 bases and V by 2 bases; bases with no gene match: 2. In nucleotides, the CDR3 is TGTGCCAGCAGCTTACAGCGGGGGGGTAATGAGCAGTTCTTC. Protein product: CASSLQRGGNEQFF.

CDR3 nucleotide sequence: TGTGCCAGCAGCTTAGGTTGGGACTCCTATGGCTACACCTTC. It encodes CASSLGWDSYGYTF. This chain joins TRBV7-9 and TRBJ1-2, with a possible D match to TRBD1 (5 bases). The germline V and J ends were trimmed by 1 base and 4 bases, with 10 bases remaining between them. Germline CDR1 is SEHNR and CDR2 is FQNEAQ (reference sequence). The CDR3 extends over 14 amino acids.

The chain couples TRBV7-6 to TRBJ2-2, with 7 bases lining up with TRBD1. With V trimmed by 5 bases and J by 13 bases, 10 bases remained unmatched. Germline assignment: CDR1 SGHVS and CDR2 FNYEAQ. This CDR3 is built from 13 residues. As DNA, the CDR3 is TGTGCCAGCAGCCTGGACAGGCCCGCGCGGCTGTTTTTT. Residues: CASSLDRPARLFF.

This chain joins TRBV18 and TRBJ2-7; no definite D call. Germline V CDR1 and CDR2: KGHSH, LQKENI. V dropped 3 bases and J dropped 1 base, with 7 bases sitting between them. There are 13 residues in the CDR3. Here the CDR3 DNA reads TGTGCCAGCTCACCTGCGGCTTCCTACGAGCAGTACTTC. Protein sequence: CASSPAASYEQYF.

The chain recombines TRBV7-6 with TRBJ1-3; 7 positions match TRBD1. Germline V gives CDR1 SGHVS, CDR2 FNYEAQ. Germline trimming cut 4 bases from V and 4 bases from J; bases unmatched to any gene: 10. This CDR3 spans 16 amino acids. Here the CDR3 DNA reads TGTGCCAGCAGCTCGCAACAGGGGCTAGGGGGAAACACCATATATTTT. It is translated as CASSSQQGLGGNTIYF.

The chain combines TRBV15 with TRBJ1-2; TRBD1 agrees at 9 bases. The germline CDR1 and CDR2 sequences are LNHNV and YYDKDF (reference sequence). After removal of 5 bases from V and 6 bases from J, the junction contained 10 bases not matched to a gene. This CDR3 is 15 amino acids long. The CDR3 DNA reads TGTGCCACCAGCGGCCGATTACAGGGGGCTAATGGCTACACCTTC. This sequence encodes CATSGRLQGANGYTF.

The chain couples TRBV6-5 to TRBJ1-5; perhaps TRBD1 as D (6 bases). The CDR3 sequence is 14 residues long. Trimming shortened V by 2 bases and J by 7 bases, and 12 bases separated the two germline ends. Per germline, CDR1 MNHEY and CDR2 SVGAGI. CDR3 bases: TGTGCCAGCAGTTACGCCAGGGGTGGACAGCCCCAGCATTTT. Translating gives CASSYARGGQPQHF.

V is TRBV7-2 and J is TRBJ1-6, with D unresolved. Looked up from germline, CDR1 is SGHTA and CDR2 is FQGNSA. The CDR3 is 13 residues long. V was clipped by 1 base and J by 9 bases, with 7 bases between them. CDR3 region: CASSLEWGSPLHF. The CDR3 region has the DNA TGTGCCAGCAGCTTAGAATGGGGTTCACCCCTCCACTTT.

This chain joins TRBV7-9 and TRBJ2-2; D is ambiguous. V was trimmed by 2 bases and J by 5 bases, leaving 12 bases between them. The CDR3 contains 15 residues. CDR1 SEHNR and CDR2 FQNEAQ come from the germline V gene (reference sequence). CDR3 in amino acids: CASSLLGLRTGELFF. The CDR3 DNA reads TGTGCCAGCAGCTTATTAGGTCTCAGGACCGGGGAGCTGTTTTTT.

The chain recombines TRBV6-6 with TRBJ1-1; the D gene is possibly TRBD1 (5 bases). CDR3 length equals 14 residues. Trimming took 2 bases from V and 5 from J, leaving 12 bases between them. Germline-derived CDR1 and CDR2 are MNHNY and SVGAGI (reference sequence). This CDR3 reads CASSYPGGGTEAFF. Here the CDR3 DNA reads TGTGCCAGCAGTTACCCGGGTGGGGGGACTGAAGCTTTCTTT.

The rearrangement links TRBV20-1 to TRBJ2-2, with no clear D. CDR1 and CDR2 from the germline V gene are DFQATT and SNEGSKA (reference sequence). The V and J ends lost 5 bases and 6 bases respectively, with 7 bases between them. There are 11 residues in the CDR3. This chain's CDR3 is CSARSAGELFF. The CDR3 nucleotides are TGCAGTGCTCGTTCCGCCGGGGAGCTGTTTTTT.

The chain joins TRBV11-3 to TRBJ1-6; 12 bases match TRBD1. The CDR3 is 17 amino acids. From germline, CDR1 is SGHNT and CDR2 YENEEA. After removal of 3 bases from V and 2 bases from J, the junction contained 2 bases not matched to a gene. The CDR3 is CASSFGTGGAYNSPLHF. The CDR3 DNA sequence: TGTGCCAGCAGCTTTGGGACAGGGGGCGCCTATAATTCACCCCTCCACTTT. Combining the CDR3 with reference TRBV11-3 and TRBJ1-6 gives the whole variable domain EAGVVQSPRYKIIEKKQPVAFWCNPISGHNTLYWYLQNLGQGPELLIRYENEEAVDDSQLPKDRFSAERLKGVDSTLKIQPAELGDSAVYLCASSFGTGGAYNSPLHFGNGTRLTVT.

The chain has TRBV7-2 and TRBJ2-4; TRBD2 agrees at 13 bases. The CDR3 has 19 residues. V shed 4 bases, J shed 0 bases, and the junction held 9 bases outside the gene matches. Germline loops: CDR1 SGHTA, CDR2 FQGNSA. CDR3 residues: CASSSILAGGVKAKNIQYF. The CDR3 bases are TGTGCCAGCAGCTCGATACTAGCGGGAGGGGTTAAAGCCAAAAACATTCAGTACTTC.

The chain carries TRBV19 and TRBJ2-5, with D perhaps being TRBD1 or TRBD2 (5 bases each). Trimming cost V 10 bases and J 5 bases, with 17 bases left between them. The CDR3 is made up of 13 amino acids. Germline CDR1 LNHDA, CDR2 SQIVND (reference sequence). CDR3 loop: CATRLLGDETQYF. The DNA of the CDR3 is TGTGCCACAAGGCTCTTGGGGGATGAGACCCAGTACTTC.

V and J are TRBV2 and TRBJ1-2; D gene unclear. The CDR3 contains 13 residues. Germline V gene data show CDR1 as SNHLY and CDR2 as FYNNEI. V gave up 3 bases and J gave up 7 bases, with 12 bases separating them. CDR3 in DNA: TGTGCCAGCAGTGAGGATTATCTGTCTGGCTACACCTTC. Amino acids: CASSEDYLSGYTF.

This clone was seen a single time. The gene calls are TRBV11-3 and TRBJ2-7; D uncertain. Germline assignment: CDR1 SGHNT and CDR2 YENEEA. The ends were cut back, 0 bases at V and 3 bases at J, with 9 bases in the middle. The length of the CDR3 is 14 residues. CDR3 in DNA: TGTGCCAGCAGCTTAGAGGGTAGCAGCTACGAGCAGTACTTC. It encodes CASSLEGSSYEQYF.

CDR3 sequence reads: CASSLSQANTEAFF. For the CDR3, the DNA is TGTGCCAGCAGCTTGTCACAGGCGAACACTGAAGCTTTCTTT. The genes are TRBV5-4 and TRBJ1-1; D possibly corresponds to TRBD1 (5 bases). This CDR3 comprises 14 residues. Trimming pared 1 base from V and 1 base from J, leaving 8 bases between. Germline V gives CDR1 SGHNT, CDR2 YYREEE (reference sequence).

This chain uses TRBV20-1 with TRBJ2-1, with D uncertain. The CDR3 covers 10 residues. The V end lost 8 bases, the J end lost 6 bases, and 8 bases lay between the germline ends. Germline V gene lookup returns CDR1 DFQATT and CDR2 SNEGSKA (reference sequence). Here the CDR3 reads CSPFSNEQFF. Written as DNA, the CDR3 is TGCAGTCCGTTCTCCAATGAGCAGTTCTTC.

This clone was recorded once. This rearrangement joins TRBV11-3 to TRBJ1-1; D is perhaps TRBD1 (6 bases). The germline CDR1 and CDR2 sequences are SGHNT and YENEEA. Trimming shortened V by 4 bases and J by 2 bases, and 14 bases separated the two germline ends. This CDR3 region has 15 residues. CDR3 sequence: CASSYSDSYNTEAFF. The CDR3 DNA is TGTGCCAGCAGCTACTCGGACAGCTATAACACTGAAGCTTTCTTT.

This clone occurred once. The V and J genes are TRBV7-2 and TRBJ2-5; 11 nucleotides line up with TRBD1. CDR1 is SGHTA and CDR2 is FQGNSA in the germline V gene. The J segment lost 5 bases and the V segment lost 5 bases, leaving 7 bases of the junction unmatched. CDR3 length: 15 residues. The CDR3 DNA is TGTGCCAGCAGCCCTAGGACAGGGGGCGAGGAGACCCAGTACTTC. Translating it yields CASSPRTGGEETQYF.